This T cell receptor beta chain was sequenced during a study of blood T cell repertoires in COVID-19. Overall study context: The study drew acute and convalescent COVID-19 samples from the United States, Italy and Spain. T cells, B-cell-depleted T cells, or PBMCs supplied cDNA or gDNA.

CDR1 SGHTA and CDR2 FQGTGA come from the germline V gene. The J segment lost 7 bases and the V segment lost 5 bases, leaving 4 bases of the junction unmatched. The CDR3 length is 13 residues. Original data processing: The authors estimated nucleated cell counts from reference gene primer amplification. The method was immunoSEQ multiplex PCR; TCRdb's version includes in-frame clones alone and lacks a portion of them. V, J and clone size are taken as reported in that table, and D and trimming were inferred from the DNA itself. This table has roughly 180,000 clones, roughly 83% appearing once. Clinical history reported by participants formed the basis on which cohorts were assigned.

Material: PBMCs or T cells enriched from blood (not recorded which). This receptor was obtained from a woman aged 45-65 years who had recovered from COVID-19. The rearrangement uses TRBV7-3 and TRBJ2-1; TRBD2 matches at 8 bases. The CDR3 sequence: CASSPGGGNEQFF. CDR3 coding DNA: TGTGCCAGCAGCCCCGGGGGGGGAAATGAGCAGTTCTTC.